The 32 T cell receptor beta chains below come from one sample, sequenced in a study of blood T cells in healthy people across ages. A second PCR of roughly 7 to 11 cycles used a sample-barcoded 5' primer and a J-beta primer mix. Using its own MiXCR run on the 5' RACE reads, TCRdb lists one record per CDR3 protein. The sample contains 700,000 to 1,000,000 distinct CDR3 sequences, under 55% of which appear only once. Input material: blood. The receptors derive from a man in his sixties in good health.

V gene TRBV5-1 combines with J gene TRBJ2-7, with 7 bases lining up with TRBD2. The DNA matches TRBJ2-5 better at its end, which makes the J call doubtful. The CDR3 is made up of 14 amino acids. CDR1 SGHRS and CDR2 YFSETQ come from the germline V gene. The CDR3 sequence: CASSLEAGEVTQYF. CDR3 nucleotide sequence: TGCGCCAGCAGCTTGGAGGCGGGGGAAGTGACCCAGTACTTC.

This clonotype was observed a single time. The J gene is TRBJ2-5, the V gene TRBV7-3, with TRBD1 identical over 7 bases. In germline, CDR1 is SGHTA, CDR2 FQGTGA. The CDR3 sequence is 15 residues long. Trimming cost V 5 bases and J 2 bases; bases outside gene matches: 8. The CDR3 sequence: CASSPDRDSQETQYF. CDR3 DNA sequence: TGTGCCAGCAGCCCGGACCGGGACAGTCAAGAGACCCAGTACTTC.

This clonotype was observed at least ten times. The junction and the germline gene differ at one end; a read error may be behind it. This rearrangement joins TRBV3-1 to TRBJ2-3; no definite D call. Germline values: CDR1 LGHDT, CDR2 YNNKEL (reference sequence). The CDR3 covers 12 residues. CDR3 region: CASSQLGDTQYF. The CDR3 nucleotides are TGCGCCAGCAGCCAGCTCGGAGATACGCAGTATTTT.

For this clonotype: Germline and junction disagree at one end, which may indicate a read error. CDR3 loop: CASSQDLQEEAQYF. As DNA, the CDR3 is TGCGCCAGCAGCCAAGATCTGCAGGAAGAGGCCCAGTACTTC. The chain is built from TRBV4-1 and TRBJ2-5; no clear D gene. Germline-derived CDR1 and CDR2 are MGHRA and YSYEKL. This CDR3 region has 14 residues.

This clonotype was picked up a small number of times. This chain uses TRBV20-1 with TRBJ2-1; no clear D gene. Germline V lookup: CDR1 DFQATT, CDR2 SNEGSKA (reference sequence). The V end was cut by 3 bases, the J end by 5 bases, with 11 bases between. The CDR3 is 13 amino acids. CDR3 bases: TGCAGTGCTAGCCAGGACGGCAACAATGAGCAGTTCTTC. This codes for CSASQDGNNEQFF.

The count of this clonotype is one. Mismatch with germline at one junction end may stem from a read error. The chain couples TRBV14 to TRBJ2-1; D is ambiguous. Looked up from germline, CDR1 is SGHDN and CDR2 is FVKESK. CDR3 length equals 16 residues. This chain's CDR3 is CTSSPFGRTTYNEQFF. Here the CDR3 DNA reads TGTACCAGCAGCCCATTCGGACGAACGACCTACAATGAGCAGTTCTTC.

There are a few counts of this clonotype. The chain combines TRBV7-2 with TRBJ2-1; D remains unclear. CDR3 length equals 13 residues. With 5 bases removed from V and 6 bases from J, the gap between germline ends came to 11 bases. Germline-derived CDR1 and CDR2 are SGHTA and FQGNSA. In DNA form, the CDR3 reads TGTGCCAGCAGCCACCCGCTGGGCAATGAGCAGTTCTTC. The encoded protein is CASSHPLGNEQFF.

The gene calls are TRBV12-3 or TRBV12-4 and TRBJ2-1; a weak D match, TRBD2 (6 bases). The CDR3 spans 15 residues. V lost 3 bases, J lost 6 bases, and 15 bases lay in between. The CDR3 region has the DNA TGTGCCAGCAGTTTTATCCCCCAGGGAGGCAATGAGCAGTTCTTC. Translating it yields CASSFIPQGGNEQFF.

This rearrangement joins TRBV7-9 to TRBJ2-3, with D perhaps matching TRBD2 (5 bases). The CDR3 has 16 residues. CDR1 and CDR2 (germline): SEHNR, FQNEAQ (reference sequence). V lost 6 bases to trimming and J lost 0 bases, with 16 bases between them. The CDR3 bases are TGTGCCAGCAGGGGAGTCGGACCAGGAAGCACAGATACGCAGTATTTT. Protein: CASRGVGPGSTDTQYF.

This clonotype has a single count. The J gene is TRBJ2-1, the V gene TRBV28; D ambiguous. Germline CDR1 and CDR2: MDHEN and SYDVKM. This CDR3 spans 11 amino acids. V shed 4 bases and J shed 10 bases, with 8 bases lying between them. CDR3 bases: TGTGCCAGCAGTTGGAACGGGGAGCAGTTCTTC. This encodes CASSWNGEQFF.

This rearrangement joins TRBV28 to TRBJ2-3; the D gene is possibly TRBD1 (6 bases). This CDR3 contains 15 residues. Germline CDR1 MDHEN, CDR2 SYDVKM. V lost 3 bases, J lost 1 base, and 11 bases lay in between. The CDR3 DNA follows: TGTGCCAGCAGTTTGGCTCAGGGGCGCACAGATACGCAGTATTTT. It specifies CASSLAQGRTDTQYF.

V usage is TRBV6-1 and J usage is TRBJ1-5; no clear D. Looked up from germline, CDR1 is MNHNS and CDR2 is SASEGT. The CDR3 runs to 19 residues. Trimming took off 8 bases at V and 0 bases at J, with 26 bases between the two ends. The CDR3 loop is CASRFASASGQYSNQPQHF. The DNA of the CDR3 is TGTGCCAGCCGATTCGCGAGCGCCAGTGGGCAATATAGCAATCAGCCCCAGCATTTT.

CDR3 nucleotide sequence: TGTGCCAGCAGCTATACAGGGACCATAACTACCTCTAACTATGGCTACACCTTC. It yields the protein CASSYTGTITTSNYGYTF. The chain uses TRBV7-2 and TRBJ1-2; maybe TRBD1 (6 bases). V gave up 4 bases and J gave up 0 bases, with 21 bases separating them. CDR1 is SGHTA, CDR2 FQGNSA, per germline. CDR3 size: 18 residues.

The chain links TRBV5-1 to TRBJ2-2; 7 bases line up with TRBD1. The germline V gene encodes CDR1 SGHRS and CDR2 YFSETQ. The CDR3 sequence is 15 residues long. V was clipped by 4 bases and J by 4 bases; unmatched bases: 7. Here the CDR3 DNA reads TGCGCCAGCAGCCCACAGCCAGGGGGCACCGGGGAGCTGTTTTTT. Translating it yields CASSPQPGGTGELFF. Together with reference TRBV5-1 and TRBJ2-2, the CDR3 gives the full variable domain: KAGVTQTPRYLIKTRGQQVTLSCSPISGHRSVSWYQQTPGQGLQFLFEYFSETQRNKGNFPGRFSGRQFSNSRSEMNVSTLELGDSALYLCASSPQPGGTGELFFGEGSRLTVL.

This clonotype came up a few times. The CDR3 DNA reads as TGTGCCAGCAGATCGCCGGGTCCCCAGAATGAAAAACTGTTTTTT. Protein product: CASRSPGPQNEKLFF. This rearrangement joins TRBV12-3 or TRBV12-4 to TRBJ1-4; D is unclear. With 6 bases removed from V and 5 bases from J, the gap between germline ends came to 16 bases. The CDR3 loop spans 15 amino acids.

The chain employs TRBV5-1 and TRBJ2-7; no reliable D call. There are 16 residues in the CDR3. V lost 0 bases to trimming and J lost 2 bases, with 15 bases between them. In germline, CDR1 is SGHRS, CDR2 YFSETQ. This CDR3 is CASSLEGSSAAYEQYF. CDR3 bases: TGCGCCAGCAGCTTGGAAGGTAGTTCGGCGGCCTACGAGCAGTACTTC.

This clonotype was detected a few times. The chain joins TRBV7-8 to TRBJ2-7; tentatively, D is TRBD1 or TRBD2 (7 bases each). This CDR3 is built from 15 residues. The V gene lost 5 bases and the J gene lost 3 bases, with 17 bases spanning the gap. In germline, CDR1 is SGHVS, CDR2 FQNEAQ. For the CDR3, the DNA is TGTGCCAGCAGCCCAGGGGGGGGGGACTACTACGAGCAGTACTTC. Translated, it gives CASSPGGGDYYEQYF.

V usage is TRBV6-5 and J usage is TRBJ1-2, with unresolved D. The CDR3 is made up of 15 amino acids. The V end was cut by 8 bases, the J end by 4 bases, with 20 bases between. Germline V gene lookup returns CDR1 MNHEY and CDR2 SVGAGI. The CDR3 sequence: CASSSAGWATYGYTF. The CDR3 nucleotides are TGTGCCAGCTCATCCGCGGGGTGGGCCACCTATGGCTACACCTTC.

This rearrangement joins TRBV19 to TRBJ2-5; D unclear. Germline values: CDR1 LNHDA, CDR2 SQIVND (reference sequence). This CDR3 region has 12 residues. V was cut by 3 bases and J by 5 bases, with 7 bases left in between. DNA of the CDR3: TGTGCCAGTAGTATGGCAGGCGAGACCCAGTACTTC. Translated, it gives CASSMAGETQYF.

V and J are TRBV27 and TRBJ1-6, with 9 positions matching TRBD1. This CDR3 comprises 14 residues. Germline trimming cut 10 bases from V and 6 bases from J; bases unmatched to any gene: 7. CDR1 is MNHEY and CDR2 is SMNVEV in the germline V gene (reference sequence). The CDR3 nucleotides read TGTGCCACCAACGACAGGGGGTTTAATTCACCCCTCCACTTT. Protein product: CATNDRGFNSPLHF.

Comment on this clonotype: One end of the junction does not line up with germline, which may come from a read error. The J gene is TRBJ1-2, the V gene TRBV11-2; 10 bases are a match to TRBD1. The germline CDR1 and CDR2 sequences are SGHAT and FQNNGV. The CDR3 length is 17 residues. The CDR3 DNA reads as TGTGCCAGCAGGCCACATCAAACGGGACAGGGGAAAGCAGGCTGCACCTTC. Its translation is CASRPHQTGQGKAGCTF.

The chain uses TRBV20-1 and TRBJ1-5, with 7 bases that match TRBD1. The J segment lost 4 bases and the V segment lost 2 bases, leaving 2 bases of the junction unmatched. The CDR3 is 13 amino acids. Germline assignment: CDR1 DFQATT and CDR2 SNEGSKA (reference sequence). The CDR3 protein is CSARKGANQPQHF. CDR3 DNA sequence: TGCAGTGCTAGAAAGGGGGCTAATCAGCCCCAGCATTTT.

The genes are TRBV6-2 or TRBV6-3 and TRBJ2-5, with a tentative D call TRBD2 (6 bases). The CDR3 is made up of 14 amino acids. The V end was cut by 6 bases, the J end by 11 bases, with 22 bases between. Germline V CDR1 and CDR2: MNHEY, SVGEGT. Written as DNA, the CDR3 is TGTGCCAGCAGCTGGGGGGAGGCCGGGCATGAGCAGTACTTC. Its protein is CASSWGEAGHEQYF.

A word on this clonotype: Mismatch with germline at one junction end may stem from a read error. This chain uses TRBV5-1 with TRBJ1-2, with TRBD1 identical over 8 bases. Per the germline V gene, CDR1 is SGHRS and CDR2 is YFSETQ. The CDR3 spans 12 residues. The CDR3 sequence: CASAGTGYGYTF. The CDR3 DNA reads TGTGCCAGCGCCGGGACAGGCTATGGCTACACCTTC.

This rearrangement joins TRBV4-3 to TRBJ2-3, with TRBD1 identical over 7 bases. The trim removed 6 bases at V and 4 bases at J, leaving 4 bases unmatched. Germline CDR1 LGHNA, CDR2 YSLEER. The CDR3 loop spans 13 amino acids. The CDR3 spells CASRLRGSDTQYF. The DNA of the CDR3 is TGCGCCAGCAGGCTCAGGGGGTCAGATACGCAGTATTTT.

The chain couples TRBV7-2 to TRBJ2-4, with 11 bases aligning to TRBD2. The J call is uncertain, as TRBJ2-7 better fits the DNA end. The CDR3 sequence is 16 residues long. From germline, CDR1 is SGHTA and CDR2 FQGNSA. This CDR3 reads CASSPYSGGAPYEQYF. The CDR3 DNA reads TGTGCCAGCAGCCCATATAGCGGGGGGGCCCCCTACGAGCAGTACTTC.

The chain joins TRBV7-6 to TRBJ1-5; D gene unclear. Trimming cost V 0 bases and J 0 bases, with 6 bases left between them. CDR1 and CDR2 (germline): SGHVS, FNYEAQ. The CDR3 sequence is 15 residues long. Written as DNA, the CDR3 is TGTGCCAGCAGCTTAGCACCCTATAGCAATCAGCCCCAGCATTTT. It is translated as CASSLAPYSNQPQHF.

This rearrangement joins TRBV29-1 to TRBJ1-1; no reliable D call. Germline CDR1 and CDR2: SQVTM and ANQGSEA. Trimming took off 6 bases at V and 7 bases at J, with 15 bases between the two ends. This CDR3 is 12 amino acids long. The CDR3 protein is CSVAPGLVEAFF. In nucleotides, the CDR3 is TGCAGCGTCGCTCCGGGTTTAGTTGAAGCTTTCTTT.

CDR3 DNA: TGTGCCAGCAGCCCAGGACTAGCGGGGGCCCTGTACCAAGAGACCCAGTACTTC. Translating gives CASSPGLAGALYQETQYF. The chain recombines TRBV7-2 with TRBJ2-5; 13 bases fit TRBD2. The V segment lost 5 bases and the J segment 0 bases; nucleotides outside the gene matches: 9. The V gene's germline CDR1 is SGHTA and CDR2 FQGNSA. The CDR3 spans 18 residues.

V and J are TRBV6-1 and TRBJ2-6; D is uncertain. The CDR3 sequence is 15 residues long. V lost 3 bases and J lost 0, with 6 bases in between. CDR1 and CDR2 from the germline V gene are MNHNS and SASEGT. CDR3 amino acids: CASSDLASGANVLTF. The DNA for the CDR3 is TGTGCCAGCAGTGACTTAGCCTCTGGGGCCAACGTCCTGACTTTC.

This clonotype was detected only a few times. This rearrangement joins TRBV28 to TRBJ2-4; tentatively, D is TRBD2 (7 bases). The CDR3 totals 15 residues. Germline loops: CDR1 MDHEN, CDR2 SYDVKM. The germline V and J ends were trimmed by 6 bases and 6 bases, with 18 bases remaining between them. CDR3 loop: CASRTNREGGNIQYF. DNA for the CDR3: TGTGCCAGCAGAACGAACAGGGAGGGCGGAAACATTCAGTACTTC.

The chain joins TRBV5-1 to TRBJ2-1; maybe TRBD1 (5 bases). CDR1 and CDR2 (germline): SGHRS, YFSETQ. With 4 bases removed from V and 4 bases from J, the gap between germline ends came to 21 bases. The CDR3 consists of 17 residues. CDR3: CASSLGGAGAAYNEQFF. DNA of the CDR3: TGCGCCAGCAGCCTGGGTGGTGCTGGGGCGGCGTACAATGAGCAGTTCTTC.